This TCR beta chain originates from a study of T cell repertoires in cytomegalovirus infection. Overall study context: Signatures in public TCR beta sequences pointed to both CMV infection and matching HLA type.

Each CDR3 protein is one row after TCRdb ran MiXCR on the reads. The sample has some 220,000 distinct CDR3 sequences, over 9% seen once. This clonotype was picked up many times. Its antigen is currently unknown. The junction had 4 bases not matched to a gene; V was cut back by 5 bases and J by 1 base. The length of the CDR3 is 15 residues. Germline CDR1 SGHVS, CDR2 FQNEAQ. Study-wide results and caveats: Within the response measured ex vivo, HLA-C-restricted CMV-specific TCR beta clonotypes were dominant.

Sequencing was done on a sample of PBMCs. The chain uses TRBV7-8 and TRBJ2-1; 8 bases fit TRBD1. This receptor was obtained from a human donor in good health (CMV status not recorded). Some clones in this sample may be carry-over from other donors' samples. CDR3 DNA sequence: TGTGCCAGCAGCCGCCGGGACAGGTCCTACAATGAGCAGTTCTTC. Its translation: CASSRRDRSYNEQFF.